The T cell receptor (beta chain) described here comes from a study of Graves' ophthalmopathy and Graves' hyperthyroidism. Study-wide results and limits: Most expanded thyroid clonotypes above 0.001 frequency also appeared in blood. A classifier, a 13-signature model, separated ophthalmopathy from stable hyperthyroidism with nearly 90% sensitivity and 75% to 83% specificity.

There are many counts of this clonotype. Its antigen is currently unknown. Ophthalmopathy donors showed moderate-to-severe activity, CAS ≥3, NOSPECS ≥4 and a duration under 3 months. A 10 ml volume of fresh peripheral blood provided the PBMCs. Amplification of the TCR beta CDR3 regions used RNA transcripts (as template). HTBI-primed first-round RT-PCR preceded second-round multiplex PCR. TCRdb recomputed calls from the multiplex PCR reads with MiXCR, one row per CDR3 protein. The data contain 200,000 to 250,000 distinct CDR3 sequences, 20% to 25% of them singletons. Per germline, CDR1 SEHNR and CDR2 FQNEAQ (reference sequence). The CDR3 contains 15 residues. V lost 6 bases and J lost 5; bases outside the gene matches: 6.

Sequences were obtained from peripheral blood. The chain has TRBV7-9 and TRBJ2-4, with 11 bases fitting TRBD2. This TCR derives from a woman aged 45 to 65 with Graves' ophthalmopathy. The CDR3 region is CASRTEGLAENIQYF. The DNA of the CDR3 is TGTGCCAGCAGAACTGAGGGACTAGCGGAAAACATTCAGTACTTC.